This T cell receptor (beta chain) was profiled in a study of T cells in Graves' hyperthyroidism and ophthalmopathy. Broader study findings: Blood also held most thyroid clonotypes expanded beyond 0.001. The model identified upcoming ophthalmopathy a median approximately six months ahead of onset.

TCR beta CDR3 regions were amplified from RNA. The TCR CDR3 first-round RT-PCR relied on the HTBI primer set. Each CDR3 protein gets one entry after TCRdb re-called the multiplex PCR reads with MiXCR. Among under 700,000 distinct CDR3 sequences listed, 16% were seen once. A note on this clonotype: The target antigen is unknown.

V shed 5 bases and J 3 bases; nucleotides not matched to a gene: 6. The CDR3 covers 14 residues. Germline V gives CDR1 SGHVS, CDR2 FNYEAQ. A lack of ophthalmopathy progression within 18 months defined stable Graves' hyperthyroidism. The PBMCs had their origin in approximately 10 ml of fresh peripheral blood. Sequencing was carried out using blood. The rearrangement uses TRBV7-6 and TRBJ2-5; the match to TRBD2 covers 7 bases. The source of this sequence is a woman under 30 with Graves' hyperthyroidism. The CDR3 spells CASSRAGGKETQYF. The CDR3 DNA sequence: TGTGCCAGCAGCCGCGCCGGGGGGAAAGAGACCCAGTACTTC. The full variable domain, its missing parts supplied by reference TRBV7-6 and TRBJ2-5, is GAGVSQSPRYKVTKRGQDVALRCDPISGHVSLYWYRQALGQGPEFLTYFNYEAQQDKSGLPNDRFSAERPEGSISTLTIQRTEQRDSAMYRCASSRAGGKETQYFGPGTRLLVL.